The clone carrying this T cell receptor beta chain was observed many times. A TCRbeta library incorporating unique molecular identifiers was prepared. TCRdb reprocessed the PCR reads with MiXCR, giving one entry per CDR3 protein. Among some 250,000 distinct CDR3 sequences listed, about 12% were seen once. This record comes from a study of T-cell reconstitution after alpha-beta-depleted transplantation in children. Trimming removed 5 bases at V and 5 bases at J, with 12 bases between. This CDR3 spans 13 amino acids. Germline CDR1 SGHTA, CDR2 FQGNSA. The genes are TRBV7-2 and TRBJ1-2; D might be TRBD1 (6 bases). Sequencing was performed on PBMCs from the stem cell graft donor, taken from the stem cell graft. This sequence originates from a human donor who donated a stem cell graft to a child with acute lymphoblastic leukemia. DNA for the CDR3: TGTGCCAGCAGCAAAGGACAGATTTATGGCTACACCTTC. It is translated as CASSKGQIYGYTF. Complete variable domain (other parts from reference TRBV7-2 and TRBJ1-2): GAGVSQSPSNKVTEKGKDVELRCDPISGHTALYWYRQSLGQGLEFLIYFQGNSAPDKSGLPSDRFSAERTGGSVSTLTIQRTQQEDSAVYLCASSKGQIYGYTFGSGTRLTVV.